Each of the 29 T cell receptor beta chains below was sequenced from the same sample in a study of cytomegalovirus exposure and HLA in healthy donors. Amplification used 60 Vbeta primers and 13 Jbeta primers. Assay used: immunoSEQ multiplex PCR; TCRdb lists only in-frame clones, some missing. The sample records about 65,000 clones, approximately 82% being singletons. Sequenced input: PBMCs. The origin of the receptors is a girl under 18 in good health and CMV-seropositive.

The chain couples TRBV11-2 to TRBJ1-4, with D perhaps TRBD1 (6 bases). The germline V and J ends were trimmed by 5 bases and 9 bases, with 28 bases remaining between them. The CDR3 totals 18 residues. Germline V gene sequence: CDR1 SGHAT, CDR2 FQNNGV. The CDR3 spells CASSPFPATGIIKQKLFF. DNA of the CDR3: TGTGCCAGCAGCCCCTTCCCCGCTACAGGGATAATAAAGCAAAAACTGTTTTTT. The variable domain in full, completed from reference TRBV11-2 and TRBJ1-4, reads EAGVAQSPRYKIIEKRQSVAFWCNPISGHATLYWYQQILGQGPKLLIQFQNNGVVDDSQLPKDRFSAERLKGVDSTLKIQPAKLEDSAVYLCASSPFPATGIIKQKLFFGSGTQLSVL.

The V call is TRBV5-1, the J call TRBJ2-5; 7 bases are a match to TRBD1. V lost 4 bases, J lost 2 bases, and 8 bases stayed unmatched. CDR3 length: 15 residues. Germline V gene sequence: CDR1 SGHRS, CDR2 YFSETQ. CDR3 protein: CASSLTGTEQETQYF. The CDR3 region has the DNA TGCGCCAGCAGCCTGACCGGGACAGAACAAGAGACCCAGTACTTC.

This clone occurred a few times. This chain joins TRBV5-1 and TRBJ1-5, with 8 nucleotides matching TRBD1. Germline V gene sequence: CDR1 SGHRS, CDR2 YFSETQ. V shed 0 bases, J shed 5 bases, and the junction held 4 bases outside the gene matches. The CDR3 is 15 residues long. CDR3 sequence: CASSLGDRRDQPQHF. The CDR3 bases are TGCGCCAGCAGCTTGGGGGACAGGCGCGATCAGCCCCAGCATTTT.

CDR3 sequence reads: CSVVQGNEKLFF. The CDR3 region has the DNA TGCAGCGTTGTACAGGGTAATGAAAAACTGTTTTTT. The chain recombines TRBV29-1 with TRBJ1-4; TRBD1 is a possible D gene (6 bases). The CDR3 runs to 12 residues. Trimming removed 4 bases at V and 4 bases at J, with 7 bases between. Germline loops: CDR1 SQVTM, CDR2 ANQGSEA.

This sequence joins TRBV7-8 and TRBJ2-7, with 7 bases fitting TRBD2. CDR3 size: 15 residues. J was trimmed by 3 bases and V by 1 base; bases with no gene match: 6. From germline, CDR1 is SGHVS and CDR2 FQNEAQ. Here the CDR3 reads CASSLGGRGSYEQYF. CDR3 in DNA: TGTGCCAGCAGCTTAGGCGGGAGAGGCAGCTACGAGCAGTACTTC.

The rearrangement uses TRBV5-6 and TRBJ2-7; D is possibly TRBD1 (5 bases). The ends were cut back, 4 bases at V and 0 bases at J, with 11 bases in the middle. This CDR3 spans 14 amino acids. CDR1 SGHDT and CDR2 YYEEEE come from the germline V gene. CDR3 DNA: TGTGCCAGCAGCCATAAGACAGACTCCTACGAGCAGTACTTC. Its translation is CASSHKTDSYEQYF.

V and J are TRBV2 and TRBJ1-5, with 9 bases identical to TRBD1. Trimming cost V 5 bases and J 0 bases; bases outside gene matches: 5. Germline-derived CDR1 and CDR2 are SNHLY and FYNNEI. The CDR3 is made up of 16 amino acids. The CDR3 DNA reads as TGTGCCAGCAGTTTGGACAGGGGAAATAGCAATCAGCCCCAGCATTTT. Translated: CASSLDRGNSNQPQHF.

This chain joins TRBV4-1 and TRBJ2-5; unclear D gene. Trimming removed 0 bases from V and 0 bases from J, with 8 bases in between. Germline V gives CDR1 MGHRA, CDR2 YSYEKL. This CDR3 is 15 amino acids long. The CDR3, as DNA: TGCGCCAGCAGCCAAGAAGGCGGAAACCAAGAGACCCAGTACTTC. Translating gives CASSQEGGNQETQYF.

This chain connects TRBV11-2 to TRBJ1-2; 7 bases are a match to TRBD1. The germline V gene encodes CDR1 SGHAT and CDR2 FQNNGV. This CDR3 spans 14 amino acids. Trimming removed 5 bases from V and 8 bases from J; junction bases left unmatched: 11. The CDR3 loop reads CASSIVDRSGGYTF. In DNA form, the CDR3 reads TGTGCCAGCAGCATTGTGGACAGGTCAGGGGGCTACACCTTC. Based on the CDR3 plus reference TRBV11-2 and TRBJ1-2, the full variable domain is EAGVAQSPRYKIIEKRQSVAFWCNPISGHATLYWYQQILGQGPKLLIQFQNNGVVDDSQLPKDRFSAERLKGVDSTLKIQPAKLEDSAVYLCASSIVDRSGGYTFGSGTRLTVV.

The chain couples TRBV30 to TRBJ1-2; D is uncertain. Germline CDR1 GTSNPN, CDR2 SVGIG (reference sequence). The germline V and J ends were trimmed by 3 bases and 4 bases, with 9 bases remaining between them. This CDR3 comprises 12 residues. In DNA, the CDR3 is TGTGCCTGGAGGCCAGGTAGCTATGGCTACACCTTC. Translation: CAWRPGSYGYTF.

The J gene is TRBJ1-2, the V gene TRBV18; 9 bases match TRBD1. The junction had 3 bases not matched to a gene; V was cut back by 3 bases and J by 1 base. Looked up from germline, CDR1 is KGHSH and CDR2 is LQKENI. The CDR3 sequence is 15 residues long. The CDR3 nucleotides read TGTGCCAGCTCACCTCCGGACAGGGGTAACTATGGCTACACCTTC. This codes for CASSPPDRGNYGYTF.

The gene calls are TRBV5-1 and TRBJ1-2; a weak D match, TRBD1 (5 bases). The CDR3 spans 16 residues. Trimming removed 2 bases at V and 5 bases at J, with 19 bases between. In germline, CDR1 is SGHRS, CDR2 YFSETQ. The CDR3 DNA reads TGCGCCAGCAGCTTAACCGACATCCCGGGGGGTTATGGCTACACCTTC. As protein: CASSLTDIPGGYGYTF.

This chain uses TRBV7-2 with TRBJ2-5; TRBD2 aligns across 8 bases. Germline values: CDR1 SGHTA, CDR2 FQGNSA. The CDR3 runs to 13 residues. Germline trimming cut 5 bases from V and 6 bases from J; bases unmatched to any gene: 5. Written as DNA, the CDR3 is TGTGCCAGCAGCCGGGAGGGGGGAAAGACCCAGTACTTC. Encoded protein: CASSREGGKTQYF.

J is TRBJ2-1 and V is TRBV7-4; the match to TRBD2 covers 8 bases. Germline V gene lookup returns CDR1 SGHVT and CDR2 SQSDAQ. V trimming: 1 base; J trimming: 8 bases; junction bases outside the gene matches: 7. This CDR3 has 15 residues. The CDR3 sequence: CASSLVRTSSDEQFF. The CDR3 coding sequence is TGTGCCAGCAGCTTAGTCCGGACTAGCAGCGATGAGCAGTTCTTC.

The chain combines TRBV11-2 with TRBJ2-5, with D maybe TRBD1 (5 bases). The CDR3 extends over 16 amino acids. Germline V lookup: CDR1 SGHAT, CDR2 FQNNGV. V gave up 3 bases and J gave up 1 base, with 15 bases separating them. In nucleotides, the CDR3 is TGTGCCAGCAGCTTGCAGGGCCGAACCATCCAAGAGACCCAGTACTTC. This sequence encodes CASSLQGRTIQETQYF.

This rearrangement joins TRBV30 to TRBJ1-6; D is possibly TRBD1 (5 bases). Trimming removed 1 base at V and 10 bases at J, with 17 bases between. This CDR3 comprises 15 residues. The germline V gene encodes CDR1 GTSNPN and CDR2 SVGIG (reference sequence). As DNA, the CDR3 is TGTGCCTGGAGTGGGAATAGGGGCGACCTATCACCCCTCCACTTT. It specifies CAWSGNRGDLSPLHF.

The chain couples TRBV30 to TRBJ2-7, with D possibly matching TRBD2 (5 bases). V was shortened by 4 bases and J by 0 bases, with 10 bases between the two germline ends. Germline CDR1 GTSNPN, CDR2 SVGIG (reference sequence). The CDR3 loop spans 13 amino acids. CDR3 nucleotides: TGTGCCTGGACTAGACTACTCTCCTACGAGCAGTACTTC. This gives the protein CAWTRLLSYEQYF.

This clone was observed a few times. The CDR3 reads CASSWDTLQETQYF. The CDR3 bases are TGTGCCAGTAGTTGGGACACTCTCCAAGAGACCCAGTACTTC. The chain carries TRBV19 and TRBJ2-5; a weak D match, TRBD1 (6 bases). The CDR3 length is 14 residues. Trimming took off 5 bases at V and 1 base at J, with 11 bases between the two ends. The germline gives CDR1 LNHDA, CDR2 SQIVND (reference sequence).

The gene calls are TRBV10-3 and TRBJ2-7, with 9 bases that match TRBD1. The CDR3 loop spans 15 amino acids. With 11 bases clipped from V and 3 bases from J, the junction kept 14 bases outside the gene matches. Germline assignment: CDR1 ENHRY and CDR2 SYGVKD. The CDR3 sequence is CAVSSGGQGNYEQYF. Here the CDR3 DNA reads TGTGCCGTCTCGTCGGGCGGACAGGGGAACTACGAGCAGTACTTC.

The chain uses TRBV4-1 and TRBJ2-7, with D tentatively TRBD2 (6 bases). This CDR3 is built from 13 residues. Germline CDR1 is MGHRA and CDR2 is YSYEKL. V lost 5 bases and J 3 bases, leaving 11 bases between the germline ends. The CDR3 sequence: CASSILGGYEQYF. The DNA of the CDR3 is TGCGCCAGCAGCATTCTGGGGGGCTACGAGCAGTACTTC.

As regards this clone: One end of the junction is discordant with germline, which a read error may explain. V is TRBV6-5 and J is TRBJ2-7, with D possibly matching TRBD1 (5 bases). Per germline, CDR1 MNHEY and CDR2 SVGAGI. This CDR3 has 11 amino acids. As DNA, the CDR3 is TGTGCTAGCAAGGGGCTCCACGAGCAGTACTTC. This translates into CASKGLHEQYF.

This clone was counted once. This chain connects TRBV30 to TRBJ2-5; D ambiguous. Trimming cost V 3 bases and J 2 bases, with 10 bases left between them. This CDR3 has 13 residues. Germline-derived CDR1 and CDR2 are GTSNPN and SVGIG (reference sequence). CDR3: CAWRRPTQETQYF. The CDR3 DNA reads TGTGCCTGGAGACGTCCTACTCAAGAGACCCAGTACTTC.

V gene TRBV4-1 combines with J gene TRBJ2-1; D call uncertain. Germline V gene sequence: CDR1 MGHRA, CDR2 YSYEKL. CDR3 length equals 13 residues. The germline V and J ends were trimmed by 1 base and 5 bases, with 6 bases remaining between them. The DNA of the CDR3 is TGCGCCAGCAGCCAAGGAGGCCACAATGAGCAGTTCTTC. This gives the protein CASSQGGHNEQFF.

The chain joins TRBV5-6 to TRBJ2-3, with 7 nucleotides matching TRBD2. This CDR3 comprises 15 residues. The V segment lost 4 bases and the J segment 6 bases; nucleotides outside the gene matches: 11. Germline values: CDR1 SGHDT, CDR2 YYEEEE. For the CDR3, the DNA is TGTGCCAGCAGCCGAGGCGGGGGACCGTGGGATACGCAGTATTTT. This sequence encodes CASSRGGGPWDTQYF. The entire variable domain, with the rest obtained from reference TRBV5-6 and TRBJ2-3, is as follows: DAGVTQSPTHLIKTRGQQVTLRCSPKSGHDTVSWYQQALGQGPQFIFQYYEEEERQRGNFPDRFSGHQFPNYSSELNVNALLLGDSALYLCASSRGGGPWDTQYFGPGTRLTVL.

CDR3 DNA: TGCGCCAGCAGCTTGCCTCTGTCCGGGGTACCAGAGACCCAGTACTTC. This translates into CASSLPLSGVPETQYF. V gene TRBV5-1 combines with J gene TRBJ2-5, with D tentatively TRBD2 (5 bases). The V gene's germline CDR1 is SGHRS and CDR2 YFSETQ. This CDR3 has 16 amino acids. Trimming cost V 1 base and J 4 bases, with 17 bases left between them.

V usage is TRBV6-5 and J usage is TRBJ1-5; 9 bases agree with TRBD1. CDR3 length: 16 residues. Germline V gives CDR1 MNHEY, CDR2 SVGAGI. J was trimmed by 2 bases and V by 4 bases; bases with no gene match: 6. The CDR3 sequence: CASSFRQGGGNQPQHF. In DNA, the CDR3 is TGTGCCAGCAGTTTTAGACAGGGGGGGGGCAATCAGCCCCAGCATTTT.

The J gene is TRBJ2-1, the V gene TRBV9; 7 nucleotides align to TRBD2. Per germline, CDR1 SGDLS and CDR2 YYNGEE. V lost 6 bases to trimming and J lost 8 bases; unmatched junction nucleotides: 14. This CDR3 is built from 15 residues. CDR3 sequence: CASNPDGGGRDEQFF. CDR3 bases: TGTGCCAGCAACCCCGACGGCGGGGGTAGAGATGAGCAGTTCTTC.

This clone was counted between two and nine times. The chain has TRBV29-1 and TRBJ1-4; D remains unclear. Trimming removed 6 bases at V and 8 bases at J, with 13 bases between. CDR1 and CDR2 from the germline V gene are SQVTM and ANQGSEA. The CDR3 covers 12 residues. The CDR3 region has the DNA TGCAGCGTATGGGCCCACACGGAAAAACTGTTTTTT. Protein sequence: CSVWAHTEKLFF.

This rearrangement joins TRBV4-1 to TRBJ1-2; 9 bases map to TRBD1. Germline CDR1 MGHRA, CDR2 YSYEKL. The CDR3 is 14 residues long. Trimming took 2 bases from V and 8 from J; bases not matched to a gene: 6. The CDR3 bases are TGCGCCAGCAGCCAACCGGGACAGGGAGACGGCTACACCTTC. Its protein is CASSQPGQGDGYTF.